This TCR beta chain was documented in a study of technical replicates of blood from several donors. This CDR3 has 14 amino acids. J was trimmed by 3 bases and V by 1 base; bases with no gene match: 4. Germline CDR1 is SGHRS and CDR2 is YFSETQ. The repertoire was sequenced with immunoSEQ multiplex PCR; TCRdb's copy has only in-frame clones and lacks some. The table includes some 80,000 clones, 96% detected once. The sequence was obtained from a human donor in good health. V gene TRBV5-1 combines with J gene TRBJ2-7; 7 bases are a match to TRBD1. The specimen sequenced was T cells isolated from PBMCs. This CDR3 reads CASSLPTGDYEQYF. The DNA of the CDR3 is TGCGCCAGCAGCTTGCCTACAGGGGACTACGAGCAGTACTTC.